A single sample is the source of the 2 T cell receptor beta chains below, sequenced in a study of CD8+ T cells in alopecia areata. Treatment denoted: oral pan-JAK inhibitor, 5-10 mg twice daily. Reverse transcribed after extraction, RNA yielded cDNA as the sequencing template. Sequencing used immunoSEQ multiplex PCR; TCRdb keeps in-frame clones, though not all of them. The table lists 200,000 to 250,000 clones, 64% of them singletons. The sequencing used CD4+ T cells sorted from blood, collected at week 4, from a patient treated with tofacitinib. The receptors were sampled from a human donor with alopecia areata.

This chain connects TRBV5-4 to TRBJ1-1, with D maybe TRBD1 (6 bases). V lost 0 bases and J lost 1, with 13 bases in between. Germline V CDR1 and CDR2: SGHNT, YYREEE (reference sequence). This CDR3 has 16 amino acids. The CDR3: CASSLGGGTPNTEAFF. In DNA form, the CDR3 reads TGTGCCAGCAGCTTGGGTGGGGGGACACCGAACACTGAAGCTTTCTTT.

This clone has just a few counts. The chain uses TRBV10-3 and TRBJ1-2, with D maybe TRBD1 (5 bases). Trimming left V 2 bases short and J 8 bases short, with 9 bases between. Per the germline V gene, CDR1 is ENHRY and CDR2 is SYGVKD. The length of the CDR3 is 12 residues. CDR3 in amino acids: CAISETGPGYTF. CDR3 DNA sequence: TGTGCCATCAGTGAGACAGGTCCGGGCTACACCTTC.